The next 27 T cell receptor beta chains were all read from a single sample in a study of spatial heterogeneity in lung cancer. Whole-study results and caveats: Higher tumor mutation counts went along with higher counts of expanded intratumoral alpha and beta TCRs.

The sample's time point: sample taken at primary tumor resection. Their antigens are not known. Each CDR3 protein gets one entry after TCRdb re-called the 5' RACE reads with MiXCR. The sample has approximately 3,000 distinct CDR3 sequences, around 15% seen once; the top ten hold roughly 10%. Material: lung tumor tissue, obtained at surgery. All receptors derive from a male donor with early-stage non-small cell lung cancer.

The V gene is TRBV12-3 or TRBV12-4, the J gene TRBJ2-1; 13 bases line up with TRBD2. Losses at the gene ends were 8 bases for V and 7 bases for J; bases not matched to a gene: 8. The CDR3 contains 15 residues. CDR3 coding DNA: TGTGCCAGCGCCCCGGGACTAGCGGGACCGAATGAGCAGTTCTTC. The encoded protein is CASAPGLAGPNEQFF.

The chain carries TRBV13 and TRBJ1-1; D is perhaps TRBD1 (5 bases). The CDR3 has 12 residues. From germline, CDR1 is PRHDT and CDR2 FYEKMQ (reference sequence). The V end was cut by 3 bases, the J end by 7 bases, with 9 bases between. CDR3 DNA sequence: TGTGCCAGCAGCTTCAAGGGGCTTGAAGCTTTCTTT. Protein sequence: CASSFKGLEAFF.

By sample share, this clonotype is medium-sized (0.01 to 0.1%). V gene TRBV11-2 combines with J gene TRBJ1-1, with D perhaps TRBD1 (6 bases). Trimming stripped 0 bases from V and 4 bases from J, with 15 bases between. The germline V gene encodes CDR1 SGHAT and CDR2 FQNNGV. CDR3 length equals 16 residues. DNA for the CDR3: TGTGCCAGCAGCTTAGATCGGGAGGGGGGAGGCACTGAAGCTTTCTTT. This codes for CASSLDREGGGTEAFF.

This clonotype is judged medium-sized. The chain links TRBV20-1 to TRBJ1-5; D is perhaps TRBD1 (5 bases). The CDR3 spans 14 residues. Germline V gives CDR1 DFQATT, CDR2 SNEGSKA (reference sequence). Trimming stripped 1 base from V and 2 bases from J, with 9 bases between. The DNA of the CDR3 is TGCAGTGCTAGAGTGGGGACGCGCAATCAGCCCCAGCATTTT. Protein product: CSARVGTRNQPQHF.

By proportion, this clonotype is medium-sized. The J gene is TRBJ2-4, the V gene TRBV2; D may be TRBD2 (5 bases). CDR1 and CDR2 from the germline V gene are SNHLY and FYNNEI. The CDR3 is made up of 17 amino acids. V was shortened by 7 bases and J by 1 base, with 20 bases between the two germline ends. CDR3 DNA: TGTGCCAGCAATCCAGACGGGATCCACTTGGCCAAAAACATTCAGTACTTC. Translating it yields CASNPDGIHLAKNIQYF.

The chain employs TRBV6-4 and TRBJ2-1; D may be TRBD2 (9 bases). Germline CDR1 and CDR2: MRHNA and SNTAGT. The CDR3 sequence is 17 residues long. V was cut by 10 bases and J by 8 bases, with 30 bases left in between. The CDR3 DNA reads as TGTGCCACCTCCTCAGGGGGCGGGATAGCGGGAGAGGATGAGCAGTTCTTC. Amino acid sequence: CATSSGGGIAGEDEQFF.

This clonotype is termed medium-sized. The chain recombines TRBV5-1 with TRBJ2-1; the match to TRBD2 covers 9 bases. In germline, CDR1 is SGHRS, CDR2 YFSETQ. This CDR3 is built from 16 residues. Trimming cost V 0 bases and J 5 bases; bases outside gene matches: 6. CDR3 coding DNA: TGCGCCAGCAGCTTGGAGGTTAGCGGGAGTCACAATGAGCAGTTCTTC. Amino acid sequence: CASSLEVSGSHNEQFF.

The chain is built from TRBV5-1 and TRBJ2-7; D is possibly TRBD1 (6 bases). Trimming took off 2 bases at V and 1 base at J, with 13 bases between the two ends. Germline V gives CDR1 SGHRS, CDR2 YFSETQ. This CDR3 spans 15 amino acids. The CDR3, as DNA: TGCGCCAGCAGCTTTGGGGACACCCGTTCCTACGAGCAGTACTTC. Amino acids: CASSFGDTRSYEQYF.

This chain uses TRBV20-1 with TRBJ2-5, with 8 bases lining up with TRBD2. With V trimmed by 3 bases and J by 3 bases, 6 bases remained unmatched. Germline loops: CDR1 DFQATT, CDR2 SNEGSKA (reference sequence). The CDR3 extends over 14 amino acids. CDR3 loop: CSASKTSAKETQYF. The CDR3 bases are TGCAGTGCTAGCAAGACTAGCGCAAAAGAGACCCAGTACTTC.

V gene TRBV3-1 combines with J gene TRBJ1-6; the D is unclear. V lost 3 bases to trimming and J lost 5 bases, with 14 bases between them. CDR3 length: 16 residues. Germline V CDR1 and CDR2: LGHDT, YNNKEL (reference sequence). The CDR3 DNA follows: TGTGCCAGCAGCCATATTGTTGGACGGGATAATTCACCCCTCCACTTT. This gives the protein CASSHIVGRDNSPLHF.

This clonotype was detected many times. The chain recombines TRBV6-5 with TRBJ2-1; D tentatively reads TRBD1 or TRBD2 (5 bases each). Trimming cost V 7 bases and J 9 bases, with 13 bases left between them. The germline gives CDR1 MNHEY, CDR2 SVGAGI. The CDR3 has 12 amino acids. CDR3 sequence (DNA): TGTGCCAGCACTTCGCGTGGGGGTGAGCAGTTCTTC. Translating gives CASTSRGGEQFF.

This clonotype has ten or more counts. This rearrangement joins TRBV6-1 to TRBJ2-3; TRBD2 aligns across 8 bases. This CDR3 has 16 amino acids. The trim removed 5 bases at V and 2 bases at J, leaving 9 bases unmatched. The V gene's germline CDR1 is MNHNS and CDR2 SASEGT. The CDR3 DNA reads as TGTGCCAGCAGTTATGGGGGAGCGGGGGTCACAGATACGCAGTATTTT. Protein: CASSYGGAGVTDTQYF.

This clonotype is deemed large. The gene calls are TRBV27 and TRBJ2-7, with 7 bases matching TRBD2. CDR1 and CDR2 from the germline V gene are MNHEY and SMNVEV (reference sequence). CDR3 size: 14 residues. The J segment lost 4 bases and the V segment lost 0 bases, leaving 3 bases of the junction unmatched. The CDR3 sequence is CASSLSPSGYEQYF. The CDR3 DNA sequence: TGTGCCAGCAGTTTATCGCCTAGCGGATACGAGCAGTACTTC.

By share, this clonotype ranks as medium-sized (0.01 to 0.1%). The chain uses TRBV18 and TRBJ2-7; a possible D gene is TRBD1 (5 bases). The CDR3 contains 15 residues. In germline, CDR1 is KGHSH, CDR2 LQKENI. Trimming cost V 1 base and J 4 bases, with 14 bases left between them. The CDR3 coding sequence is TGTGCCAGCTCACCACAGGGGTCTGGCGCTTACGAGCAGTACTTC. Protein: CASSPQGSGAYEQYF. The variable domain in full, completed from reference TRBV18 and TRBJ2-7, reads NAGVMQNPRHLVRRRGQEARLRCSPMKGHSHVYWYRQLPEEGLKFMVYLQKENIIDESGMPKERFSAEFPKEGPSILRIQQVVRGDSAAYFCASSPQGSGAYEQYFGPGTRLTVT.

In its sample, this clonotype ranks as medium-sized. The chain uses TRBV28 and TRBJ2-7; no firm D call. Germline V gene data show CDR1 as MDHEN and CDR2 as SYDVKM. The CDR3 sequence is 13 residues long. Trimming pared 6 bases from V and 9 bases from J, leaving 18 bases between. The CDR3 coding sequence is TGTGCCAGCAGCCCCCGGGCCCTTCCTGGGCAGTACTTC. Amino acid sequence: CASSPRALPGQYF.

This clonotype is labeled as medium-sized. This rearrangement joins TRBV18 to TRBJ1-2; unclear D gene. Germline V lookup: CDR1 KGHSH, CDR2 LQKENI. This CDR3 region has 14 residues. Trimming cost V 3 bases and J 4 bases, with 12 bases left between them. CDR3 protein: CASSPSEETYGYTF. CDR3 sequence (DNA): TGTGCCAGCTCACCGTCAGAGGAAACCTATGGCTACACCTTC. Combining the CDR3 with reference TRBV18 and TRBJ1-2 gives the whole variable domain NAGVMQNPRHLVRRRGQEARLRCSPMKGHSHVYWYRQLPEEGLKFMVYLQKENIIDESGMPKERFSAEFPKEGPSILRIQQVVRGDSAAYFCASSPSEETYGYTFGSGTRLTVV.

In its sample, this clonotype is medium-sized. The chain has TRBV3-1 and TRBJ2-5; D is perhaps TRBD1 or TRBD2 (5 bases each). Trimming removed 3 bases at V and 5 bases at J, with 10 bases between. The CDR3 loop spans 13 amino acids. In germline, CDR1 is LGHDT, CDR2 YNNKEL (reference sequence). Here the CDR3 reads CASSQQGRETQYF. The CDR3 DNA reads as TGTGCCAGCAGCCAGCAGGGACGCGAGACCCAGTACTTC.

This clonotype was counted many times. The chain is built from TRBV28 and TRBJ2-7; no clear D gene. V lost 6 bases to trimming and J lost 1 base, with 7 bases between them. Germline-derived CDR1 and CDR2 are MDHEN and SYDVKM. The CDR3 is 12 amino acids. CDR3 nucleotides: TGTGCCAGCAGGGGAAGGTCCTACGAGCAGTACTTC. Its translation is CASRGRSYEQYF.

Within the sample, this clonotype is medium-sized. The chain employs TRBV6-6 and TRBJ2-2, with no clear D. CDR1 MNHNY and CDR2 SVGAGI come from the germline V gene (reference sequence). The V end lost 2 bases, the J end lost 3 bases, and 13 bases lay between the germline ends. The CDR3 covers 16 residues. The CDR3 reads CASSYPSGSDTGELFF. The CDR3 DNA is TGTGCCAGCAGTTACCCCTCCGGCTCGGACACCGGGGAGCTGTTTTTT.

The sample holds many counts of this clonotype. This chain connects TRBV11-1 to TRBJ2-7; TRBD1 might be the D (5 bases). Germline CDR1 and CDR2: SGHAT and FQDESV (reference sequence). V lost 1 base, J lost 0 bases, and 10 bases lay in between. This CDR3 contains 15 residues. CDR3: CASSLGQSSSYEQYF. The CDR3 bases are TGTGCCAGCAGCTTAGGACAGTCAAGCTCCTACGAGCAGTACTTC.

The chain carries TRBV5-1 and TRBJ2-2; D unclear. Germline values: CDR1 SGHRS, CDR2 YFSETQ. The CDR3 length is 13 residues. Trimming took 2 bases from V and 7 from J, leaving 9 bases between them. CDR3 region: CASSLMVHGELFF. CDR3 DNA: TGCGCCAGCAGCTTAATGGTGCACGGGGAGCTGTTTTTT.

This clonotype is classed as medium-sized. The gene calls are TRBV14 and TRBJ2-1, with 9 bases lining up with TRBD2. Germline V lookup: CDR1 SGHDN, CDR2 FVKESK. V was clipped by 1 base and J by 8 bases; unmatched bases: 0. CDR3 length equals 13 residues. DNA for the CDR3: TGTGCCAGCAGCCAAGGACTAGCGGATGAGCAGTTCTTC. Its protein is CASSQGLADEQFF.

This clonotype has ten or more counts. The J gene is TRBJ2-1, the V gene TRBV6-1; 13 bases match TRBD2. Germline CDR1 is MNHNS and CDR2 is SASEGT. The CDR3 is 16 amino acids. Unmatched junction bases numbered 11, after V lost 6 bases and J lost 9 bases. CDR3 nucleotides: TGTGCCAGCAGGAATAGGACTAGCGGGAGTATTAGTGAGCAGTTCTTC. Translation gives CASRNRTSGSISEQFF.

This clonotype was detected a few times. The CDR3 nucleotides are TGTGCCTGGAGTCCCCCTTACGCAACCTTC. This translates into CAWSPPYATF. The chain couples TRBV30 to TRBJ1-2; D gene unclear. Trimming shortened V by 2 bases and J by 14 bases, and 12 bases separated the two germline ends. The length of the CDR3 is 10 residues. The germline V gene encodes CDR1 GTSNPN and CDR2 SVGIG (reference sequence).

V gene TRBV18 combines with J gene TRBJ2-7; a possible D gene is TRBD2 (5 bases). Germline lookup yields CDR1 KGHSH and CDR2 LQKENI. V was trimmed by 5 bases and J by 2 bases, leaving 16 bases between them. This CDR3 spans 15 amino acids. CDR3 amino acids: CASSSLVGVTYEQYF. For the CDR3, the DNA is TGTGCCAGCTCATCCCTGGTCGGGGTAACCTACGAGCAGTACTTC.

The gene calls are TRBV6-6 and TRBJ1-2, with 7 bases aligning to TRBD1. There are 12 residues in the CDR3. The germline V gene has CDR1 MNHNY and CDR2 SVGAGI (reference sequence). Trimming at V came to 5 bases and at J to 8 bases, leaving 5 bases not matched to a gene. CDR3 sequence (DNA): TGTGCCAGCAGTCGACAGGGAGGAGGCTACACCTTC. It specifies CASSRQGGGYTF.

By share, this clonotype counts as medium-sized (0.01 to 0.1%). The rearrangement links TRBV4-3 to TRBJ2-3; D not resolved. CDR1 and CDR2 (germline): LGHNA, YSLEER. CDR3 length: 14 amino acids. Trimming took 3 bases from V and 1 from J, leaving 8 bases between them. CDR3 in amino acids: CASSHSLGTDTQYF. The CDR3 region has the DNA TGCGCCAGCAGCCACTCTCTAGGCACAGATACGCAGTATTTT.